Each of the 12 T cell receptor beta chains below was sequenced from the same sample in a study of blood T cells in healthy people across ages. Sample-barcoded 5' priming and a J-beta primer mix drove a second PCR of roughly 6 to 12 cycles. TCRdb reprocessed the 5' RACE reads with MiXCR, giving one entry per CDR3 protein. Of about 1.4 million distinct CDR3 sequences listed, approximately 60% were seen once; the top ten hold 6.5% to 8.5%. The sequenced material came from blood. Receptors were obtained from a man between 18 and 29 years old in good health.

As regards this clonotype: One junction end does not reproduce the germline sequence, and a read error may be involved. CDR3 nucleotides: TGTGCTAGTGGCTTGGCTATTCGAAAAAACATTCAGTGCTTC. It codes for CASGLAIRKNIQCF. The chain is built from TRBV12-5 and TRBJ2-4, with no clear D. CDR1 is LGHNT, CDR2 FRNRAP, per germline. This CDR3 has 14 residues. Filled out from reference TRBV12-5 and TRBJ2-4, the complete variable domain reads DARVTQTPRHKVTEMGQEVTMRCQPILGHNTVFWYRQTMMQGLELLAYFRNRAPLDDSGMPKDRFSAEMPDATLATLKIQPSEPRDSAVYFCASGLAIRKNIQCFGAGTRLSVL.

This clonotype has just a few counts. For the CDR3, the DNA is TGCAGTGCTAGGGACTATCTCTACGAGCAGTACTTC. Its protein product is CSARDYLYEQYF. The chain links TRBV20-1 to TRBJ2-7; D perhaps matches TRBD2 (6 bases). Germline CDR1 is DFQATT and CDR2 is SNEGSKA (reference sequence). This CDR3 has 12 residues. V dropped 3 bases and J dropped 3 bases, with 9 bases sitting between them.

The chain couples TRBV12-3 or TRBV12-4 to TRBJ2-1, with D unclear. The V end lost 5 bases, the J end lost 2 bases, and 10 bases lay between the germline ends. The CDR3 has 14 residues. For the CDR3, the DNA is TGTGCCAGCAGTGTGGAGTCAACCTACAATGAGCAGTTCTTC. Amino acid sequence: CASSVESTYNEQFF.

DNA for the CDR3: TGTGCCAGCAGCCCCGCGGGACCCGGGGCCAACGTCCTGACTTTC. It encodes CASSPAGPGANVLTF. This chain joins TRBV2 and TRBJ2-6, with D tentatively TRBD2 (6 bases). The CDR3 sequence is 15 residues long. V was cut by 6 bases and J by 4 bases, with 13 bases left in between. The germline V gene has CDR1 SNHLY and CDR2 FYNNEI.

The rearrangement links TRBV4-1 to TRBJ2-1; the D gene is possibly TRBD1 (5 bases). The CDR3 runs 16 residues. The germline V gene encodes CDR1 MGHRA and CDR2 YSYEKL. The germline V and J ends were trimmed by 0 bases and 0 bases, with 9 bases remaining between them. CDR3 region: CASSQESTASYNEQFF. The CDR3 DNA follows: TGCGCCAGCAGCCAAGAGTCGACAGCCTCCTACAATGAGCAGTTCTTC.

The chain joins TRBV2 to TRBJ2-5; 8 nucleotides agree with TRBD2. The better agreement between TRBJ2-7 and the DNA end casts doubt on the J call. The CDR3 is 15 residues long. CDR1 and CDR2 from the germline V gene are SNHLY and FYNNEI. In nucleotides, the CDR3 is TGTGCCAGCAGTGAAGAACTAGCGGCCCCCCACGAGCAGTACTTC. It specifies CASSEELAAPHEQYF.

The V call is TRBV7-9, the J call TRBJ2-7, with TRBD1 identical over 7 bases. The CDR3 covers 17 residues. CDR1 is SEHNR, CDR2 FQNEAQ, per germline (reference sequence). V lost 4 bases to trimming and J lost 0 bases; unmatched junction nucleotides: 12. For the CDR3, the DNA is TGTGCCAGCAGCTCAGAAGACCAGGGGGAACTCTCCTACGAGCAGTACTTC. It specifies CASSSEDQGELSYEQYF.

This chain uses TRBV14 with TRBJ2-3, with TRBD2 identical over 13 bases. The CDR3 extends over 16 amino acids. Trimming at V came to 0 bases and at J to 8 bases, leaving 5 bases not matched to a gene. The germline V gene encodes CDR1 SGHDN and CDR2 FVKESK. CDR3 DNA: TGTGCCAGCAGCCAAGATCTGGGGACTAGCGGGGCTACGCAGTATTTT. It specifies CASSQDLGTSGATQYF. The variable domain in full, with the rest retrieved from reference TRBV14 and TRBJ2-3, is EAGVTQFPSHSVIEKGQTVTLRCDPISGHDNLYWYRRVMGKEIKFLLHFVKESKQDESGMPNNRFLAERTGGTYSTLKVQPAELEDSGVYFCASSQDLGTSGATQYFGPGTRLTVL.

The genes are TRBV16 and TRBJ2-4, with D hard to call. The V gene's germline CDR1 is KGHSY and CDR2 FQNENV. This CDR3 spans 17 amino acids. Trimming took off 2 bases at V and 0 bases at J, with 14 bases between the two ends. CDR3 residues: CASSQEWSDLAKNIQYF. The CDR3 DNA follows: TGTGCCAGCAGCCAAGAGTGGTCGGATTTAGCCAAAAACATTCAGTACTTC.

The chain carries TRBV20-1 and TRBJ1-6; 12 nucleotides agree with TRBD1. CDR3 length: 19 residues. Germline values: CDR1 DFQATT, CDR2 SNEGSKA (reference sequence). J was trimmed by 3 bases and V by 3 bases; bases with no gene match: 12. DNA of the CDR3: TGCAGTGCTAGGATGGCGGGACAGGGGGCGGTGTTCTATAATTCACCCCTCCACTTT. Amino acids: CSARMAGQGAVFYNSPLHF.

The gene calls are TRBV6-5 and TRBJ2-1; D unclear. The assigned J gene may be wrong: the sequence end matches TRBJ2-7 better. Per the germline V gene, CDR1 is MNHEY and CDR2 is SVGAGI. CDR3 size: 12 residues. CDR3 coding DNA: TGTGCCAGCAGTGCCCACGTGGGAAGGCAGTACTTC. Amino acids: CASSAHVGRQYF.

The genes are TRBV7-9 and TRBJ1-4, with D possibly TRBD1 on 5 matching bases. CDR3 size: 15 residues. CDR1 and CDR2 from the germline V gene are SEHNR and FQNEAQ (reference sequence). Trimming took 5 bases from V and 8 from J, leaving 18 bases between them. The CDR3 DNA reads as TGTGCCAGCAGCACGCATAGCAGGGATGGGGAAAAACTGTTTTTT. Protein: CASSTHSRDGEKLFF.